The 15 T cell receptor beta chains below all came from one sample that was sequenced in a study of STAT3 mutations in large granular lymphocyte leukemia. Study results and limitations: Every T-LGLL patient had at least one immunodominant TCRbeta clonotype.

Their recognized antigens are unknown. TCRdb's copy holds only in-frame clones and misses some; the assay was immunoSEQ multiplex PCR. In total, the table holds under 2,500 clones. The specimen sequenced was PBMCs. The receptors were sampled from a human donor with T large granular lymphocyte leukemia. The donor label of this sample is uncertain. Some clones in this sample may be carry-over from other donors' samples.

As to this clone: The CDR3 does not close with the conserved phenylalanine or tryptophan, likely indicating a read error. Because the CDR3's place on the DNA is in doubt, the DNA is left out and the CDR3 is given as listed by TCRdb. CDR3 sequence: CASSPGWAYE. V usage is TRBV5-1 and J usage is TRBJ2-7; the table calls TRBD1, which could not be checked here. Germline loops: CDR1 SGHRS, CDR2 YFSETQ. Both ends counted, the CDR3 spans 10 residues.

Details on this clone: The conserved final phenylalanine or tryptophan is absent from the CDR3, which likely points to a read error. The DNA is left out, because the CDR3 cannot be placed on it with certainty; the CDR3 is given as TCRdb lists it. The chain uses TRBV7-6 and TRBJ2-3; whether TRBD2, the table's D call, matches the DNA was not checked. Germline V lookup: CDR1 SGHVS, CDR2 FNYEAQ. The CDR3 has 10 amino acids, counting both end residues. The CDR3 spells CASSPTSGDT.

Its frequency marks this clone as medium-sized. Without the conserved terminal phenylalanine or tryptophan, this CDR3 likely stems from a read error. The DNA is left out, because the CDR3 cannot be placed on it with certainty; the CDR3 is given as TCRdb lists it. V gene TRBV7-8 combines with J gene TRBJ2-1; TRBD1 is the table's D call and was not checked against the DNA. Germline V CDR1 and CDR2: SGHVS, FQNEAQ. Both ends counted, the CDR3 spans 13 residues. Here the CDR3 reads CASSLDSLVTYNE.

Comments on this clone: It is likely a read error, because the conserved phenylalanine at the end of the CDR3 is missing. It is unclear where the CDR3 begins or ends on the DNA, so no DNA is shown, and the CDR3 is as TCRdb lists it. The CDR3: CASSFRDG. V is TRBV19 and J is TRBJ1-2. The CDR3 region is 8 residues in length, termini included. CDR1 and CDR2 (germline): LNHDA, SQIVND (reference sequence).

As for this clone: The CDR3 does not close with the conserved phenylalanine or tryptophan, likely indicating a read error. The DNA is omitted, as the CDR3 cannot be located on it reliably, and the CDR3 follows TCRdb's listing. V gene TRBV6-1 combines with J gene TRBJ2-7; TRBD2, the table's D call, lacks a check against the DNA. Germline loops: CDR1 MNHNS, CDR2 SASEGT. Termini included, the CDR3 measures 13 amino acids. The CDR3 spells CASSEWVAGGLYE.

To note about this clone: Because the CDR3 is missing its conserved closing phenylalanine or tryptophan, this is likely a read error. The DNA is omitted, as the CDR3 cannot be located on it reliably, and the CDR3 follows TCRdb's listing. V gene TRBV19 combines with J gene TRBJ2-1; the D call TRBD1 from the table was never checked on the DNA. Germline V gene lookup returns CDR1 LNHDA and CDR2 SQIVND (reference sequence). The CDR3 comprises 12 residues, both ends counted. CDR3 sequence reads: CASSRTSKGNNE.

For this clone: It is likely a read error, because the conserved phenylalanine at the end of the CDR3 is missing. The DNA is omitted, as the CDR3 cannot be located on it reliably, and the CDR3 follows TCRdb's listing. The chain carries TRBV19 and TRBJ1-3. Germline lookup yields CDR1 LNHDA and CDR2 SQIVND (reference sequence). The CDR3 has 10 residues if both end residues are counted. The CDR3 sequence: CASERRAGNT.

As regards this clone: No conserved phenylalanine or tryptophan ends this CDR3, so it is likely a read error. It is unclear where the CDR3 begins or ends on the DNA, so no DNA is shown, and the CDR3 is as TCRdb lists it. The rearrangement joins TRBV2 to TRBJ1-2; TRBD1 was called by the table and not checked on the DNA. The germline V gene encodes CDR1 SNHLY and CDR2 FYNNEI. The CDR3 adds up to 10 amino acids, both ends counted. The chain's CDR3 is CASRPRGNYG.

To note about this clone: The CDR3 does not end in the conserved phenylalanine or tryptophan, so this is likely a read error. No DNA is shown, since the ends of the CDR3 on it are uncertain; the CDR3 is the one TCRdb lists. This rearrangement joins TRBV29-1 to TRBJ1-1; TRBD1 reflects the table's D call only, with no check against the DNA. The CDR3 totals 8 residues, both ends included. Per the germline V gene, CDR1 is SQVTM and CDR2 is ANQGSEA. CDR3 amino acids: CSVVQVGE.

Measured by frequency, this clone is medium-sized. In this CDR3 the conserved last residue, phenylalanine or tryptophan, is missing, so a read error is likely. Because the CDR3's place on the DNA is in doubt, the DNA is left out and the CDR3 is given as listed by TCRdb. This sequence joins TRBV29-1 and TRBJ2-5; the D call in the table, TRBD2, was not verified against the DNA. The CDR3 contains 12 residues when both ends are counted. Looked up from germline, CDR1 is SQVTM and CDR2 is ANQGSEA. CDR3 amino acids: CSVGSFGGVLET.

Of note for this clone: The CDR3 ends on some other residue instead of the conserved phenylalanine or tryptophan, so this is likely a read error. The DNA is omitted, as the CDR3 cannot be located on it reliably, and the CDR3 follows TCRdb's listing. V is TRBV7-2 and J is TRBJ2-7; TRBD1 is the table's D call and was not checked against the DNA. The CDR3 sequence runs 11 residues, both termini included. Germline V gene data show CDR1 as SGHTA and CDR2 as FQGNSA. CDR3 amino acids: CASSPAGGSFE.

For this clone: Here the CDR3 omits its conserved ending phenylalanine or tryptophan, so a read error is the likely source. The limits of the CDR3 on the DNA are not certain, so only TCRdb's listed CDR3 is given. The chain has TRBV7-9 and TRBJ2-7; TRBD2, the table's D call, lacks a check against the DNA. Germline CDR1 is SEHNR and CDR2 is FQNEAQ (reference sequence). The CDR3 spans 12 residues, counting both ends. CDR3: CASSFLGDFASE.

Note on this clone: No conserved phenylalanine or tryptophan ends this CDR3, so it is likely a read error. It is unclear where the CDR3 begins or ends on the DNA, so no DNA is shown, and the CDR3 is as TCRdb lists it. V and J are TRBV19 and TRBJ2-1; the table's D call TRBD2 went unverified against the DNA. 11 amino acids form the CDR3, both terminal residues included. The germline V gene encodes CDR1 LNHDA and CDR2 SQIVND (reference sequence). The CDR3 reads CASSFTAGVYE.

As regards this clone: Lacking the conserved final phenylalanine or tryptophan, this CDR3 likely reflects a read error. The DNA is left out, because the CDR3 cannot be placed on it with certainty; the CDR3 is given as TCRdb lists it. The rearrangement links TRBV2 to TRBJ1-2; the D segment call TRBD1 is taken from the table without a DNA check. The length of the CDR3 is 8 amino acids, counting both ends. In germline, CDR1 is SNHLY, CDR2 FYNNEI. CDR3 sequence reads: CASNRGDG.

Regarding this clone: This likely comes from a read error, as the CDR3 has no conserved phenylalanine or tryptophan at its end. The DNA is left out, because the CDR3 cannot be placed on it with certainty; the CDR3 is given as TCRdb lists it. CDR3 in amino acids: CASSLEPAGG. The chain combines TRBV11-3 with TRBJ1-6. Per germline, CDR1 SGHNT and CDR2 YENEEA. The CDR3 extends over 10 residues, inclusive of both ends.